This note documents a single TCR beta chain sequence. Its cognate antigen is unknown. These data originate in a study of cytomegalovirus exposure and HLA in healthy donors. General study findings and limits: A likely sequencing artifact accounted for one observed cluster of highly shared sequence variants. Roughly uniform sequencing depth across donors was assumed, possibly incorrectly.

PCR primers comprised 60 Vbeta and 13 Jbeta primers. Using immunoSEQ multiplex PCR, the repertoire was profiled, and TCRdb retains in-frame clones only, with some absent. The sample includes around 190,000 clones, around three quarters of them seen just once. Germline CDR1 and CDR2: MNHEY and SVGAGI. The CDR3 extends over 15 amino acids. V was pared by 5 bases and J by 2 bases, with 9 bases of the junction left unmatched. The V gene is TRBV6-5, the J gene TRBJ2-7; 7 bases align to TRBD1. The sequencing input was PBMCs. This TCR came from a man aged 25 to 40 in good health and CMV-seronegative. Here the CDR3 reads CASSPSRDRTYEQYF. The CDR3 DNA reads TGTGCCAGCAGTCCATCCCGGGACAGAACCTACGAGCAGTACTTC.